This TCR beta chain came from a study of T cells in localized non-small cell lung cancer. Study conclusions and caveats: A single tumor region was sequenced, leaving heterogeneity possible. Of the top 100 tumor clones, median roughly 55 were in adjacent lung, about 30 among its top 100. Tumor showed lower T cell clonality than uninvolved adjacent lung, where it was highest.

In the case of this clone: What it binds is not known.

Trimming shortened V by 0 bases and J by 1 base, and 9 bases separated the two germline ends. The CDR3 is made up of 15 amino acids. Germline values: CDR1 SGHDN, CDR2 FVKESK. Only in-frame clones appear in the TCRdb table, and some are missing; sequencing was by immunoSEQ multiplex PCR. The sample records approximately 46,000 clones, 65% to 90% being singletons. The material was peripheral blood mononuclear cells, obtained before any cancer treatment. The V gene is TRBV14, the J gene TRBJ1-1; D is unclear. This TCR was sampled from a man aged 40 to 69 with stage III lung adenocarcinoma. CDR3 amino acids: CASSQERVKNTEAFF. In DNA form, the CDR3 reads TGTGCCAGCAGCCAAGAACGAGTGAAGAACACTGAAGCTTTCTTT.